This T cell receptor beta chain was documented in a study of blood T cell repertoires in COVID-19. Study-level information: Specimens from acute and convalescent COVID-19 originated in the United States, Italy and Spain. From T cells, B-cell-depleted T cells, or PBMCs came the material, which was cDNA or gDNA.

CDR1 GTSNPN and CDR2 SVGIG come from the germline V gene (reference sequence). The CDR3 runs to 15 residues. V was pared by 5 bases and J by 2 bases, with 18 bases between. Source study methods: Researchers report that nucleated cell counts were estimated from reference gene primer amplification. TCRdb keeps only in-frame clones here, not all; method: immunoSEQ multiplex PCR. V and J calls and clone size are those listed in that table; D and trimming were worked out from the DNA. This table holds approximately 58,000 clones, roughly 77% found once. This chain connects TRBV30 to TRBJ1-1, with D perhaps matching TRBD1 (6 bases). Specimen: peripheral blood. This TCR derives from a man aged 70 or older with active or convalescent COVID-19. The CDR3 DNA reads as TGTGCCTGGGTTCCTATGGGGGCCATAAACACTGAAGCTTTCTTT. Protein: CAWVPMGAINTEAFF. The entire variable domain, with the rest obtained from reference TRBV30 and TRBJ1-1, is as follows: SQTIHQWPATLVQPVGSPLSLECTVEGTSNPNLYWYRQAAGRGLQLLFYSVGIGQISSEVPQNLSASRPQDRQFILSSKKLLLSDSGFYLCAWVPMGAINTEAFFGQGTRLTVV.